This T cell receptor beta chain was observed in a study of shared clonotypes between healthy human individuals. A deep-level run was used for the assay. Assay used: immunoSEQ multiplex PCR; TCRdb lists only in-frame clones, some missing. The sample shows hundreds of thousands of clones, about 96% of them seen only once. Regarding this clone: Its matching antigen is unknown.

Study results and caveats: Depth of sequencing was expected to influence donor clonotype sharing.

Per germline, CDR1 MDHEN and CDR2 SYDVKM. This CDR3 has 12 amino acids. V lost 6 bases and J lost 4; bases outside the gene matches: 3. Sequencing used memory CD8+ T cells sorted from blood. Subset meaning: CD45RO+ cells pooled with CCR7-negative TemRA cells. The sequence came from a man aged 25 to 40 in good health. The rearrangement uses TRBV28 and TRBJ2-7, with 7 bases fitting TRBD1. The CDR3, as DNA: TGTGCCAGCAGCCCGGGACAGTACGAGCAGTACTTC. Protein: CASSPGQYEQYF.